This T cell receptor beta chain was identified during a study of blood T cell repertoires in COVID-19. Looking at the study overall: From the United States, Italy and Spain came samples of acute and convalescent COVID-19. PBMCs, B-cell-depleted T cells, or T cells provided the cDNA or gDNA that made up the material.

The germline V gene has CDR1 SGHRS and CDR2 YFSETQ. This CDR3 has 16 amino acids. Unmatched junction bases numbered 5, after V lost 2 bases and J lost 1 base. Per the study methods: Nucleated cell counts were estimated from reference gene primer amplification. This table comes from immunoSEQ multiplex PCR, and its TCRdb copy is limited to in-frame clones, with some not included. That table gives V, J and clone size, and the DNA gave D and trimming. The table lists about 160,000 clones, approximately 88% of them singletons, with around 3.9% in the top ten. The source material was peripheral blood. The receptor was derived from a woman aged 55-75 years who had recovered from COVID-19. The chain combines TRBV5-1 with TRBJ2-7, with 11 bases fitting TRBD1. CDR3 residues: CASSFGGTGGSYEQYF. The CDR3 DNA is TGCGCCAGCAGCTTCGGAGGGACAGGGGGATCCTACGAGCAGTACTTC. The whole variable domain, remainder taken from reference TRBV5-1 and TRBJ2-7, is KAGVTQTPRYLIKTRGQQVTLSCSPISGHRSVSWYQQTPGQGLQFLFEYFSETQRNKGNFPGRFSGRQFSNSRSEMNVSTLELGDSALYLCASSFGGTGGSYEQYFGPGTRLTVT.